Listed below are T cell receptor beta chains from one sample, sequenced in a study of breast tumors, draining lymph nodes, adjacent tissues. A single record per CDR3 protein comes from TCRdb applying MiXCR to the multiplex PCR reads. There are 200,000 to 300,000 distinct CDR3 sequences in the sample; roughly 30% occur only once, and more than 0.85% lies in the top ten. The specimen was axillary lymph node tissue. The source is a female donor with breast cancer. Some clones in this sample may be carry-over from other donors' samples. CDR3s include the opening cysteine and the closing phenylalanine or tryptophan. Fields, in order: D gene, clone size, V gene, J gene, CDR3 protein, CDR3 DNA. D genes are given only for firm matches. Only some rows state a clone size, as once, few, many or a class for expanded clones.

NA	many	TRBV5-1	TRBJ2-2	CASSLGGLNTGELFF	TGCGCCAGCAGCTTGGGGGGATTGAACACCGGGGAGCTGTTTTTT
NA	NA	TRBV2	TRBJ1-2	CASSVQLNSRLAGDYGYAF	TGTGCCAGCAGTGTCCAATTAAACTCCAGACTAGCGGGAGACTATGGCTACGCCTTC
TRBD2	few	TRBV4-1	TRBJ2-3	CASSLRASGTTDTQYF	TGCGCCAGCAGCCTAAGGGCCAGCGGGACTACAGATACGCAGTATTTT
TRBD2	many	TRBV11-3	TRBJ2-3	CASSLELAGLDTQYF	TGTGCCAGCAGCTTAGAACTAGCGGGATTAGATACGCAGTATTTT
NA	NA	TRBV15	TRBJ2-7	CATSRHRGGYEQYF	TGTGCCACCAGCAGACACCGGGGCGGGTACGAGCAGTACTTC
TRBD2	many	TRBV20-1	TRBJ2-3	CSAIGLAVTDTQYF	TGCAGTGCTATAGGACTAGCGGTCACAGATACGCAGTATTTT
NA	many	TRBV5-1	TRBJ2-1	CASSLDRGAHYNEQFF	TGCGCCAGCAGCTTGGACCGGGGGGCCCACTACAATGAGCAGTTCTTC
TRBD2	many	TRBV24-1	TRBJ2-1	CATSDPGLAGRNEQFF	TGTGCCACCAGTGATCCCGGACTAGCGGGAAGGAATGAGCAGTTCTTC
NA	NA	TRBV30	TRBJ2-7	CAWSFLSSYEQYF	TGTGCCTGGAGTTTTCTAAGCTCCTACGAGCAGTACTTC
NA	few	TRBV6-5	TRBJ2-7	CASSHGGRYEQYF	TGTGCCAGCAGTCACGGCGGAAGGTACGAGCAGTACTTC
TRBD1	many	TRBV11-2	TRBJ2-3	CASRLIRGQGADTQYF	TGTGCCAGCAGGTTAATTCGGGGGCAGGGGGCGGATACGCAGTATTTT
TRBD2	many	TRBV5-1	TRBJ2-3	CASSFGGSYTDTQYF	TGCGCCAGCAGCTTCGGGGGGTCGTACACAGATACGCAGTATTTT
NA	many	TRBV2	TRBJ2-1	CASSNTRGGASSGLQFF	TGTGCCAGCAGTAACACGAGGGGGGGGGCGAGTAGCGGCCTTCAGTTCTTC
NA	many	TRBV20-1	TRBJ2-5	CSANSATQYF	TGCAGTGCTAACTCGGCGACCCAGTACTTC
TRBD1	few	TRBV7-2	TRBJ2-3	CASSHGSGQIDSQYF	TGTGCCAGCAGCCATGGTTCGGGACAGATAGATTCGCAGTATTTT
TRBD1	many	TRBV5-6	TRBJ1-6	CASSPRTGRQNSPLHF	TGTGCCAGCAGCCCTCGGACAGGGCGTCAGAATTCACCCCTCCACTTT
TRBD1	NA	TRBV28	TRBJ1-4	CASSGQINERLFF	TGTGCCAGTTCGGGACAGATTAATGAAAGACTGTTTTTT
TRBD2	many	TRBV10-3	TRBJ2-3	CAISVELAGVPDTQYF	TGTGCCATCAGTGTAGAACTAGCGGGAGTTCCGGATACGCAGTATTTT
NA	NA	TRBV19	TRBJ1-2	CASSISRDTAIGRYGYTF	TGTGCCAGTAGTATAAGCCGGGACACGGCCATCGGTCGCTATGGCTACACCTTC
NA	many	TRBV5-1	TRBJ2-6	CASSLATSSGANVLTF	TGCGCCAGCAGCTTAGCTACATCTTCTGGGGCCAACGTCCTGACTTTC
TRBD2	many	TRBV10-2	TRBJ2-5	CASSEAGGSGETQYF	TGCGCCAGCAGTGAAGCGGGGGGAAGTGGAGAGACCCAGTACTTC
NA	once	TRBV6-5	TRBJ1-1	CASGQTGVTEAFF	TGTGCCAGCGGCCAGACAGGAGTCACTGAAGCTTTCTTT
NA	many	TRBV5-1	TRBJ2-1	CASSLGERFLNEQFF	TGCGCCAGCAGCTTGGGTGAGCGATTCTTGAATGAGCAGTTCTTC
NA	many	TRBV7-2	TRBJ2-3	CASSSPRRRDTQYF	TGTGCCAGCAGCTCCCCCAGGAGGAGAGATACGCAGTATTTT
NA	many	TRBV15	TRBJ2-1	CATSSPYRELEQFF	TGTGCCACCAGCAGCCCCTATCGGGAGCTGGAGCAGTTCTTC
TRBD1	once	TRBV20-1	TRBJ1-5	CSASTTGNGKPQHF	TGCAGTGCTAGCACGACAGGGAACGGTAAGCCCCAGCATTTT
NA	many	TRBV4-2	TRBJ2-3	CASSPEGGLYRGTQYF	TGTGCCAGCAGCCCCGAGGGGGGACTGTACAGAGGTACGCAGTATTTT
TRBD2	many	TRBV10-3	TRBJ2-7	CATTSGTSYEQYF	TGTGCCACGACTAGCGGGACCTCCTACGAGCAGTACTTC
NA	NA	TRBV5-1	TRBJ2-6	CASSLTPGANVLTF	TGTGCCAGCAGCTTAACTCCTGGGGCCAACGTCCTGACTTTC
NA	NA	TRBV5-5	TRBJ2-7	CASSVKIGSGGSWTPPLYF	TGTGCCAGCAGCGTAAAAATTGGGTCAGGAGGATCTTGGACTCCGCCGTTGTACTTC
NA	many	TRBV11-1	TRBJ2-5	CASSLGDVKETQYF	TGTGCCAGCAGCTTAGGGGACGTCAAAGAGACCCAGTACTTC
NA	NA	TRBV14	TRBJ2-1	CASSLYTHPYEQFF	TGTGCCAGCAGCTTATATACACACCCCTACGAGCAGTTCTTC
NA	many	TRBV6-6	TRBJ2-5	CASSSDRSQETQYF	TGTGCCAGCAGCTCGGACAGATCCCAAGAGACCCAGTACTTC
NA	NA	TRBV30	TRBJ2-1	CAWIRFGSPYNEQFF	TGTGCCTGGATCCGATTTGGATCGCCCTACAATGAGCAGTTCTTC
NA	many	TRBV19	TRBJ2-7	CASSIALATGTYEQYF	TGTGCCAGTAGTATCGCCTTAGCGACTGGGACCTACGAGCAGTACTTC
NA	many	TRBV7-8	TRBJ1-2	CASRGPGDGYTF	TGTGCCAGCAGGGGGCCAGGGGATGGCTACACCTTC
TRBD1	many	TRBV20-1	TRBJ2-1	CSARVTGDFYNEQFF	TGCAGTGCTAGAGTAACAGGGGATTTCTACAATGAGCAGTTCTTC